This T cell receptor (beta chain) came from a study of T cells in Graves' hyperthyroidism and ophthalmopathy. Study context: Prior to any treatment, at the point of initial diagnosis, peripheral blood was collected. Whole-study findings and limits: Blood samples included most of the expanded thyroid clonotypes exceeding 0.001. Model output signaled ophthalmopathy a median about 6.3 months ahead of onset.

Details on this clonotype: Its antigen is currently unknown.

RNA transcripts yielded amplified TCR beta CDR3 regions. The HTBI primer set was used in a first-round RT-PCR of the TCR CDR3. TCRdb ran MiXCR on the multiplex PCR reads and lists one entry per CDR3 protein. The table records about 600,000 distinct CDR3 sequences, approximately 16% of them present only once. Germline V gives CDR1 LGHDT, CDR2 YNNKEL (reference sequence). Trimming took 2 bases from V and 6 from J, leaving 5 bases between them. The length of the CDR3 is 12 residues. Sequenced input: blood. The clonotype comes from a woman aged 40-49 years with Graves' ophthalmopathy. The V call is TRBV3-1, the J call TRBJ2-1; D unresolved. The CDR3 nucleotides are TGTGCCAGCAGCCAAAGTATCAATGAGCAGTTCTTC. It specifies CASSQSINEQFF.